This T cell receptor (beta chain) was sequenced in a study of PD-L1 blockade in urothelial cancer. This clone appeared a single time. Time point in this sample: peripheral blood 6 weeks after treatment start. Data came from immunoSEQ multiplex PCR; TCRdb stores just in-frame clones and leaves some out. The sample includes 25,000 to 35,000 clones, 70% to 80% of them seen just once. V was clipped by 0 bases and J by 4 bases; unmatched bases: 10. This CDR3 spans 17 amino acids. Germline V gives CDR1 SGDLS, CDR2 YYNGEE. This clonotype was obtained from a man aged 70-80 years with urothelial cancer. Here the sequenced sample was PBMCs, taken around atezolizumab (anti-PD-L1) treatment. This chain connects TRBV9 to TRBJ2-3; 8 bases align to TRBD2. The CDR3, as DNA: TGTGCCAGCAGCGTAGGGGACGGGAGGGCCGGGGCAGATACGCAGTATTTT. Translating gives CASSVGDGRAGADTQYF.